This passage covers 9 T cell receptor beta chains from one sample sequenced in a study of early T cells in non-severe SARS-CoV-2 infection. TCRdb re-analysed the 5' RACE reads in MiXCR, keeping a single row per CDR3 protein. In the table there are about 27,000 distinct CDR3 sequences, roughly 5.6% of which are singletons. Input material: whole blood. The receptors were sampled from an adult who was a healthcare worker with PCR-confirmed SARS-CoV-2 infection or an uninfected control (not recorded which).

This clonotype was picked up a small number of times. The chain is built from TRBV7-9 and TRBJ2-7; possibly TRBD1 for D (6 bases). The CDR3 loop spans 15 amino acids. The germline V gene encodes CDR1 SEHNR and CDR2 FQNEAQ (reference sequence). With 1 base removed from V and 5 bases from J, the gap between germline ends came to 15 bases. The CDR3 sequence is CASSLVVRGVDEQYF. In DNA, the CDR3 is TGTGCCAGCAGCTTAGTCGTCAGGGGAGTCGACGAGCAGTACTTC.

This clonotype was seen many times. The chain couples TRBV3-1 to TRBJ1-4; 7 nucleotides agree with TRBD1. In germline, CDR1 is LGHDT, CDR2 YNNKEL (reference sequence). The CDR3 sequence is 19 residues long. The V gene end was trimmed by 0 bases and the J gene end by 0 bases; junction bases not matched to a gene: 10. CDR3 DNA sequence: TGTGCCAGCAGCCAAGATCTATCGGACAGGAGGACAACTAATGAAAAACTGTTTTTT. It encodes CASSQDLSDRRTTNEKLFF.

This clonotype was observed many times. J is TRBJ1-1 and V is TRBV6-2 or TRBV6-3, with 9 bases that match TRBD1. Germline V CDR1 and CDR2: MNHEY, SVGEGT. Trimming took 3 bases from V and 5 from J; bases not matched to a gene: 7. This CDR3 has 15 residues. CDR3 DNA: TGTGCCAGCAGTTATTGGACAGGGGCCGGTACTGAAGCTTTCTTT. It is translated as CASSYWTGAGTEAFF.

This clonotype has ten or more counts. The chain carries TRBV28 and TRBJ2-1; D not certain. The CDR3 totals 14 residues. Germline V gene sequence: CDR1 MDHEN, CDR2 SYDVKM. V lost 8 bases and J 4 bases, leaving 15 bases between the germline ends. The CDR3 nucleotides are TGTGCCAGCGCTAAAGTTTTGGGATACAATGAGCAGTTCTTC. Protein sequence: CASAKVLGYNEQFF.

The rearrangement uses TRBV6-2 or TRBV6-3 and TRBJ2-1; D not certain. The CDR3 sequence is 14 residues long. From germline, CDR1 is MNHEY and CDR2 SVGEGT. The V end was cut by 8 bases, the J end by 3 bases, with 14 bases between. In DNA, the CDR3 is TGTGCCAGCCATCACGTGGGCGGCTACAATGAGCAGTTCTTC. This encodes CASHHVGGYNEQFF.

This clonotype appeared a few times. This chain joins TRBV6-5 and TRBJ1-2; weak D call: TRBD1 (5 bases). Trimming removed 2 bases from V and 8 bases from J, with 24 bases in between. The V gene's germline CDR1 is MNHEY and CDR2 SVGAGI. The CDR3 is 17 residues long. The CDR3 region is CASSYGRGAVGEVGYTF. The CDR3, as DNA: TGTGCCAGCAGTTACGGTAGGGGCGCCGTAGGGGAAGTAGGCTACACCTTC.

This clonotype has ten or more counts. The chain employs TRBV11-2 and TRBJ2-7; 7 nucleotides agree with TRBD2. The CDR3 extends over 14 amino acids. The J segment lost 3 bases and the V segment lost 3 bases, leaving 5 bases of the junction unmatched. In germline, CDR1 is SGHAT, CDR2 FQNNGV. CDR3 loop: CASSFSSGHYEQYF. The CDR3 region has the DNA TGTGCCAGCAGCTTTTCTAGCGGACACTACGAGCAGTACTTC.

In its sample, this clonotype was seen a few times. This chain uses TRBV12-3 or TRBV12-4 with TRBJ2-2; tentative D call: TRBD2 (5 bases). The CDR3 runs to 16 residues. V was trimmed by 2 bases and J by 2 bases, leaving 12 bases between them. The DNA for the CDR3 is TGTGCCAGCAGTTTACTGAGCGGAAGAAACACCGGGGAGCTGTTTTTT. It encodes CASSLLSGRNTGELFF.

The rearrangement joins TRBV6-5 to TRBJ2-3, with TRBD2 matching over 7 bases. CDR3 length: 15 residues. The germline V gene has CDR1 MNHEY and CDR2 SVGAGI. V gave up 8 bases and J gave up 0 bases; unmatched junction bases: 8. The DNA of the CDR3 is TGTGCCAGCGGGAGAAGCGGGGCTAGCACAGATACGCAGTATTTT. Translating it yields CASGRSGASTDTQYF.